This T cell receptor beta chain came from a study of cytomegalovirus exposure and HLA in healthy donors. PCR involved 60 Vbeta and 13 Jbeta primers. Clones were sequenced by immunoSEQ multiplex PCR, and TCRdb holds only the in-frame ones, with some missing. The data show under 110,000 clones, with approximately 82% seen just once and 2.5% held by the top ten. The TCR sequence derives from a man between 35 and 55 years old in good health and CMV-seronegative. The sample comprised PBMCs.

Here the CDR3 DNA reads TGTGCCAGCAGCTTGGAACGGACAGGGGTTTCACCCCTCCACTTT. It translates to CASSLERTGVSPLHF. The genes are TRBV5-5 and TRBJ1-6; 9 nucleotides match TRBD1. From germline, CDR1 is SGHKS and CDR2 YYEKEE (reference sequence). This CDR3 region has 15 residues. After removal of 0 bases from V and 9 bases from J, the junction contained 4 bases not matched to a gene.